This T cell receptor beta chain was documented in a study of technical replicates of blood from a handful of donors. Assay used: immunoSEQ multiplex PCR; TCRdb lists only in-frame clones, some missing. The sample shows around 90,000 clones, about 94% of them seen only once. Germline-derived CDR1 and CDR2 are WNHNN and SYGVQD (reference sequence). V lost 4 bases and J lost 6; bases outside the gene matches: 8. This CDR3 region has 15 residues. The receptor was isolated from a human donor in good health. The specimen was T cells isolated from PBMCs. The gene calls are TRBV10-1 and TRBJ2-7; 11 positions agree with TRBD2. For the CDR3, the DNA is TGCGCCAGCAGTGGACTAGCGGGATCCGAGTCCGAGCAGTACTTC. Its protein product is CASSGLAGSESEQYF.